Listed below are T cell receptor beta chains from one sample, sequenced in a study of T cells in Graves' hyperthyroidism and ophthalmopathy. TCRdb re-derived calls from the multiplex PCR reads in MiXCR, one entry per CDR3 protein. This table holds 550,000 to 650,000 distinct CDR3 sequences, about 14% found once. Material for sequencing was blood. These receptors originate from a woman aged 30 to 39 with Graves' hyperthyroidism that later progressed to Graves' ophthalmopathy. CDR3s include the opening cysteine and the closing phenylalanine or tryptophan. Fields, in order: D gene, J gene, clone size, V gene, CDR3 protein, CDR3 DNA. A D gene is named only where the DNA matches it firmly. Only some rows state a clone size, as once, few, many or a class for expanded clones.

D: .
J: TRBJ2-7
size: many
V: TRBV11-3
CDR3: CASSPGQPSSYEQYF
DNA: TGTGCCAGCAGCCCCGGACAGCCGAGCTCCTACGAGCAGTACTTC

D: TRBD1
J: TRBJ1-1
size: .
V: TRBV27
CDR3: CASRSGTGAAYTEAFF
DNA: TGTGCCAGCAGATCCGGGACAGGGGCTGCTTACACTGAAGCTTTCTTT

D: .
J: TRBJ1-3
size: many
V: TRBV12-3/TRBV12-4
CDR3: CASSDSGRFSGNTIYF
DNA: TGTGCCAGCAGTGACTCGGGACGGTTCTCTGGAAACACCATATATTTT

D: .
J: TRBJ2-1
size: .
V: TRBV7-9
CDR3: CASSRTRQTYNEQFF
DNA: TGTGCCAGCAGCAGAACCAGACAGACCTACAATGAGCAGTTCTTC

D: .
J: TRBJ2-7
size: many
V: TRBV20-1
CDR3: CSARDPPHEQYF
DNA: TGCAGTGCTAGAGACCCACCGCACGAGCAGTACTTC

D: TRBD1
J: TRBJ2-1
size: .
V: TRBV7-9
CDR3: CASSYPDRAAYNEQFF
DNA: TGTGCCAGCAGCTACCCGGACAGGGCGGCCTACAATGAGCAGTTCTTC

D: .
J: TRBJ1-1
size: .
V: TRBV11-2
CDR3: CASSRNSNTESFF
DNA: TGTGCCAGCAGCAGAAATTCGAACACTGAATCTTTCTTT

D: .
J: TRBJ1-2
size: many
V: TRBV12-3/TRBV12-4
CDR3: CASSSRRGYTF
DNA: TGTGCCAGCAGCTCCCGGAGGGGCTACACCTTC

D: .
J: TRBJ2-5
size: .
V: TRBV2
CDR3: CASTAGVPETQYF
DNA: TGTGCCAGCACGGCAGGGGTCCCAGAGACCCAGTACTTC

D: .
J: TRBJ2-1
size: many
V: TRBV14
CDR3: CASSLRSLNEQFF
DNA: TGTGCCAGCAGCCTTAGGAGTTTAAATGAGCAGTTCTTC

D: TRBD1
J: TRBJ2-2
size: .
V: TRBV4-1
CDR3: CASSQPLTGGRAGELFF
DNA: TGCGCCAGCAGCCAACCGTTGACAGGGGGCAGAGCCGGGGAGCTGTTTTTT

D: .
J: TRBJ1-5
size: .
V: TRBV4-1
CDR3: CASSQGTGLNLPQHF
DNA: TGCGCCAGCAGCCAAGGCACAGGACTAAATCTCCCCCAGCATTTT